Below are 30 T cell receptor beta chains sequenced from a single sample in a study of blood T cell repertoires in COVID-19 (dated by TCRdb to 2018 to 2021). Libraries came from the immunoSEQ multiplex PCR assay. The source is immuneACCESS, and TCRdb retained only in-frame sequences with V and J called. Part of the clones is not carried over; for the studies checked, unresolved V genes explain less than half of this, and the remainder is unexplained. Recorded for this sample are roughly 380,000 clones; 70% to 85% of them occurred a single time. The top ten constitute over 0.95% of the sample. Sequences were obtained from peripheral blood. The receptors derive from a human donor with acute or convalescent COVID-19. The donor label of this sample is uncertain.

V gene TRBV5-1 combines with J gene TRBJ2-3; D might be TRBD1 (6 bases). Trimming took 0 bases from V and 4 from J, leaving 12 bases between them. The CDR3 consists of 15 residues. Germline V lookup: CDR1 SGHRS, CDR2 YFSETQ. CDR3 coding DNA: TGCGCCAGCAGCTTGGGGGACATGGGCGCAGATACGCAGTATTTT. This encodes CASSLGDMGADTQYF.

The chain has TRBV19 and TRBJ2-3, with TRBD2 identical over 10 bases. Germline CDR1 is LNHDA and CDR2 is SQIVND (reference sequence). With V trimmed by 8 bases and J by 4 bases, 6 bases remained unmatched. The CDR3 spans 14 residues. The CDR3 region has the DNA TGTGCCAGTCAGTTTAGCGGGAGGCCAGATACGCAGTATTTT. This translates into CASQFSGRPDTQYF.

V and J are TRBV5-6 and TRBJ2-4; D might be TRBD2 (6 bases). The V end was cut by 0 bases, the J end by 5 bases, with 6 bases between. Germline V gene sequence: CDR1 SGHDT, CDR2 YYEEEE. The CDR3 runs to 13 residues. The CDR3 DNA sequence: TGTGCCAGCAGCTTGGCGGGAGAAAACATTCAGTACTTC. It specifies CASSLAGENIQYF.

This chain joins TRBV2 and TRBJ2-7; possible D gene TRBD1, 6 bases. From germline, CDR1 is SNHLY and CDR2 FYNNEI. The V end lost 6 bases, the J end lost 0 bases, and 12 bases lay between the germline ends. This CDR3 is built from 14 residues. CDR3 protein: CASRSRDNSYEQYF. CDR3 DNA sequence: TGTGCCAGCAGGAGTAGGGACAACTCCTACGAGCAGTACTTC.

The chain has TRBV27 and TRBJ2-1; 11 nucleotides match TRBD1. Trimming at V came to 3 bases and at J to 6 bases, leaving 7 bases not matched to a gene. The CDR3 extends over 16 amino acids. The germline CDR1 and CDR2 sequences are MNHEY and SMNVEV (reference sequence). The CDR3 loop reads CASSFRGQGVSNEQFF. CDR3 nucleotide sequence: TGTGCCAGCAGTTTCCGGGGACAGGGGGTAAGCAATGAGCAGTTCTTC.

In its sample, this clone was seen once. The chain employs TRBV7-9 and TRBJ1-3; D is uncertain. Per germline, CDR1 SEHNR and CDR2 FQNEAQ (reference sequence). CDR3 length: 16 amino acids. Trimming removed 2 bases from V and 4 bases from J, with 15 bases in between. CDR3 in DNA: TGTGCCAGCAGCTTATTAGCAGTCATTTCCGGAAACACCATATATTTT. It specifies CASSLLAVISGNTIYF.

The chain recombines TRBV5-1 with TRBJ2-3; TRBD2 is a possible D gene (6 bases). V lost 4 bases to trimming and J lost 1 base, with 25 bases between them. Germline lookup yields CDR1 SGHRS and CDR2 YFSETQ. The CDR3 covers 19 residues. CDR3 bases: TGCGCCAGCAGCCTCGCTCTCGGGCCGTCATCGGGGGGCACAGATACGCAGTATTTT. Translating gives CASSLALGPSSGGTDTQYF.

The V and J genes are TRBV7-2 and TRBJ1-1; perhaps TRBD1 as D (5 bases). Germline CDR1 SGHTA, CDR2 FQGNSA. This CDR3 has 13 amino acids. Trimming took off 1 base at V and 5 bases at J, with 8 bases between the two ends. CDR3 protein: CASSLVGATEAFF. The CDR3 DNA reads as TGTGCCAGCAGCTTAGTAGGGGCAACTGAAGCTTTCTTT.

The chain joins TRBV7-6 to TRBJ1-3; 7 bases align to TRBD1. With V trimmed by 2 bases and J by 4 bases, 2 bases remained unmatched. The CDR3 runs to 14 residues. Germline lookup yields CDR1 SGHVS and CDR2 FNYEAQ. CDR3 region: CASSLQGEGNTIYF. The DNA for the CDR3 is TGTGCCAGCAGCTTACAGGGGGAAGGAAACACCATATATTTT.

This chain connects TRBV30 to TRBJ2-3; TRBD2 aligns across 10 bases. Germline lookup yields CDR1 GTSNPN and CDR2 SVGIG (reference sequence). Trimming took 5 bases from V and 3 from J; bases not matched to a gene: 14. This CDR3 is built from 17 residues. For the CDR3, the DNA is TGTGCCTGGGGAGTCGGACGAACTAGCGGGGTGACAGATACGCAGTATTTT. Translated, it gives CAWGVGRTSGVTDTQYF.

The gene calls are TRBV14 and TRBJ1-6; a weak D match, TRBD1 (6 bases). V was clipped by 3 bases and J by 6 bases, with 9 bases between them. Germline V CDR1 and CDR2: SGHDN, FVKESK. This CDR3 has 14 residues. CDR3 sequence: CASSQWTANSPLHF. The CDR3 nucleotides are TGTGCCAGCAGCCAGTGGACAGCTAATTCACCCCTCCACTTT.

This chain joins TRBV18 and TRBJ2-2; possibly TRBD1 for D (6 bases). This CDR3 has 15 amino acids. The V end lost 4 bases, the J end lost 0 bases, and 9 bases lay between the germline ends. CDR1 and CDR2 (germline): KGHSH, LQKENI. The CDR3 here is CASSLQGANTGELFF. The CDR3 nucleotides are TGTGCCAGCTCACTACAGGGAGCGAACACCGGGGAGCTGTTTTTT.

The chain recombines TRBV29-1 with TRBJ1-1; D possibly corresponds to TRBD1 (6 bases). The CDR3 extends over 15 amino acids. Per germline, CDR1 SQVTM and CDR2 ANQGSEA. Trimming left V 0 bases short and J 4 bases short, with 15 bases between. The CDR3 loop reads CSVEEGTLRGTEAFF. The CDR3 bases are TGCAGCGTTGAAGAAGGGACATTAAGGGGCACTGAAGCTTTCTTT.

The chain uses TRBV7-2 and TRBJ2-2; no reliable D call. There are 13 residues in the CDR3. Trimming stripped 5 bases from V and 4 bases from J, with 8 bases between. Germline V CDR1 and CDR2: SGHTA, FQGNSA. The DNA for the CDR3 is TGTGCCAGCAGCCCCGGTACCACCGGGGAGCTGTTTTTT. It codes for CASSPGTTGELFF.

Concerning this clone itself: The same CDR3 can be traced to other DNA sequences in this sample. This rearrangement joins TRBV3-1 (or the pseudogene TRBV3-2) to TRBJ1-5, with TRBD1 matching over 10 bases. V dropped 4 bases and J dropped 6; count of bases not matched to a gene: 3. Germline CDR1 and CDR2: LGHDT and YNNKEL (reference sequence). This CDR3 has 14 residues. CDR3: CASSPGQGGQPQHF. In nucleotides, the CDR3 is TGTGCCAGCAGCCCAGGACAGGGGGGTCAGCCCCAGCATTTT.

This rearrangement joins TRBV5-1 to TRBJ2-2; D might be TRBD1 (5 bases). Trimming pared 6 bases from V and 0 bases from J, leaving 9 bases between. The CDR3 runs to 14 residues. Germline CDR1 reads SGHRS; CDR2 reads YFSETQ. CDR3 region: CASIRTPNTGELFF. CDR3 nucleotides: TGCGCCAGCATTCGGACACCGAACACCGGGGAGCTGTTTTTT.

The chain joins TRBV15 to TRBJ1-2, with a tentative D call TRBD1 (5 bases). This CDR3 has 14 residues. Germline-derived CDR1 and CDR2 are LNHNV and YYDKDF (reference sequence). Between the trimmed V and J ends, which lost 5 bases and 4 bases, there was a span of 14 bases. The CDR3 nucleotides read TGTGCCACCAGCCTAAGCAGGGTAGCCTATGGCTACACCTTC. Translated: CATSLSRVAYGYTF.

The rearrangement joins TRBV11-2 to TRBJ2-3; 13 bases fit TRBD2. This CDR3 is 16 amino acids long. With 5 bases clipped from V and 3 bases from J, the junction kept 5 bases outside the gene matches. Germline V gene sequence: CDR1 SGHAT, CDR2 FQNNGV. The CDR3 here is CASSRTSGGLTDTQYF. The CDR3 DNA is TGTGCCAGCAGCCGGACTAGCGGGGGCTTAACAGATACGCAGTATTTT.

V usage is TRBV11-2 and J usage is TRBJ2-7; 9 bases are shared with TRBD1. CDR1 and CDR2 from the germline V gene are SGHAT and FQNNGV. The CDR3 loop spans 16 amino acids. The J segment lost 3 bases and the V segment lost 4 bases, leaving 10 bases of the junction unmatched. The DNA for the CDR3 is TGTGCCAGCAGCTCTGCTCCGGGGACAGGGAACTACGAGCAGTACTTC. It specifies CASSSAPGTGNYEQYF.

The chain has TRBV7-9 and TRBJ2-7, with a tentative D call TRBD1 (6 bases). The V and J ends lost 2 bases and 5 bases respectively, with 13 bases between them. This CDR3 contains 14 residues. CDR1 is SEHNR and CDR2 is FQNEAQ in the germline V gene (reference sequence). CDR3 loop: CASSLTGTSNEQYF. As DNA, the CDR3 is TGTGCCAGCAGCTTAACCGGGACATCCAACGAGCAGTACTTC.

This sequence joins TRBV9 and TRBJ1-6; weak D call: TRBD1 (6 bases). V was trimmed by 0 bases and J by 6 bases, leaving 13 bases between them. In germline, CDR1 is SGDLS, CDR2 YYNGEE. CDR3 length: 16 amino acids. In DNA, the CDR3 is TGTGCCAGCAGCGTAGGTCGAGGACAGACTAATTCACCCCTCCACTTT. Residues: CASSVGRGQTNSPLHF.

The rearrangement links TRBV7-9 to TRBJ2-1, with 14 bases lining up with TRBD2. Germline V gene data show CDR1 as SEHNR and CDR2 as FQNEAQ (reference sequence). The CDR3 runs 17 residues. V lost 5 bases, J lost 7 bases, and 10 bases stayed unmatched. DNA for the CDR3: TGTGCCAGCAGCGGAAGACGACTAGCGGGAGGGCGGAATGAGCAGTTCTTC. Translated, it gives CASSGRRLAGGRNEQFF.

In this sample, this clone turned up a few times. Here the CDR3 DNA reads TGCGCCAGCAGCCAAGTTGTGCTAGCGGGGGCCACAGATACGCAGTATTTT. It translates to CASSQVVLAGATDTQYF. This chain links TRBV4-1 with TRBJ2-3; 10 bases align to TRBD2. The ends lost 1 base at V and 2 bases at J; junction bases unmatched: 6. CDR1 MGHRA and CDR2 YSYEKL come from the germline V gene. The CDR3 is 17 amino acids.

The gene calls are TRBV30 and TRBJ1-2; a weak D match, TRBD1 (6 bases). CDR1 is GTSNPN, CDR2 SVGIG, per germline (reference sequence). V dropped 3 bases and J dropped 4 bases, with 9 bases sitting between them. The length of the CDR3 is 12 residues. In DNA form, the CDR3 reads TGTGCCTGGAGGGGACAATCCTATGGCTACACCTTC. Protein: CAWRGQSYGYTF.

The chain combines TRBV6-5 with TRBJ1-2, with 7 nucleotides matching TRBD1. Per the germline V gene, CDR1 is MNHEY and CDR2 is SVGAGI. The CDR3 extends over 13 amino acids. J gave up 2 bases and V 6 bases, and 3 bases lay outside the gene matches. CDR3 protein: CASSATGNYGYTF. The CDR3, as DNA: TGTGCCAGCAGCGCGACAGGGAACTATGGCTACACCTTC.

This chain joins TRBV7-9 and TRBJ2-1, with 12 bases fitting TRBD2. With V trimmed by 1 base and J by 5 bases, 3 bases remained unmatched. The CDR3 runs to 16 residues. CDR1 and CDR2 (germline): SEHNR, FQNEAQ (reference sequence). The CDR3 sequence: CASSLGPSGRDNEQFF. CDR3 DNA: TGTGCCAGCAGCTTAGGACCTAGCGGGAGGGACAATGAGCAGTTCTTC.

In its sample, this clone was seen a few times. The CDR3 DNA reads as TGTGCCAGCAGCCCGCGACTAGCGGGAGACTACGAGCAGTACTTC. It yields the protein CASSPRLAGDYEQYF. This chain links TRBV5-4 with TRBJ2-7, with 12 bases that match TRBD2. With 4 bases clipped from V and 3 bases from J, the junction kept 5 bases outside the gene matches. CDR1 SGHNT and CDR2 YYREEE come from the germline V gene (reference sequence). This CDR3 has 15 residues. Combining the CDR3 with reference TRBV5-4 and TRBJ2-7 gives the whole variable domain ETGVTQSPTHLIKTRGQQVTLRCSSQSGHNTVSWYQQALGQGPQFIFQYYREEENGRGNFPPRFSGLQFPNYSSELNVNALELDDSALYLCASSPRLAGDYEQYFGPGTRLTVT.

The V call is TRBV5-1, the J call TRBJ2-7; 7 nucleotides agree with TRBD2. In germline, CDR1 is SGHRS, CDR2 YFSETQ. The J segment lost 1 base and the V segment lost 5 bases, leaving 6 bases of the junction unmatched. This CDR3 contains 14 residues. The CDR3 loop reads CASRFGLDSYEQYF. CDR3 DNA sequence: TGCGCCAGCAGATTCGGACTAGATTCCTACGAGCAGTACTTC.

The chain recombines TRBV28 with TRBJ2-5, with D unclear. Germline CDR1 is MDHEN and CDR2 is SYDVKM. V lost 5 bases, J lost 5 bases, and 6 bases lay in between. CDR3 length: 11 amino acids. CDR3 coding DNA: TGTGCCAGCAGTGGCTTTGAGACCCAGTACTTC. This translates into CASSGFETQYF.

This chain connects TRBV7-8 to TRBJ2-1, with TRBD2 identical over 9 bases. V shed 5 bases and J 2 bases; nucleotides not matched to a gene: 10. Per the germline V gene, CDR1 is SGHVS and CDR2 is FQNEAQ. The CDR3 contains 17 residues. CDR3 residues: CASSGPLAGWTYNEQFF. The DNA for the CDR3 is TGTGCCAGCAGCGGGCCCCTAGCGGGATGGACCTACAATGAGCAGTTCTTC. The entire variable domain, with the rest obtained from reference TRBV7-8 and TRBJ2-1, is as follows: GAGVSQSPRYKVAKRGQDVALRCDPISGHVSLFWYQQALGQGPEFLTYFQNEAQLDKSGLPSDRFFAERPEGSVSTLKIQRTQQEDSAVYLCASSGPLAGWTYNEQFFGPGTRLTVL.